Listed below are T cell receptor beta chains from one sample, sequenced in a study of control samples from healthy donors and cancer patients. Generated by immunoSEQ multiplex PCR, the TCRdb table keeps only in-frame clones and is missing some. This sample carries some 150,000 clones, 91% of them seen once, and the ten largest clones take approximately 1.5%. The sample taken for sequencing was blood. The source of these receptors is a woman in her 30s in good health. Each CDR3 is given with its conserved first and last residue. A D gene is named only where the DNA matches it firmly. The size of a clone is reported for some rows only, either as once, few or many, or as a class for expanded clones.

>TRBJ1-6|TRBV7-2|TRBD1|-
CASSADRGSSPLHF
TGTGCCAGCAGCGCGGACAGGGGGAGTTCACCCCTCCACTTT
>TRBJ2-7|TRBV30|TRBD2|-
CACAGGRPQYF
TGTGCCTGTGCGGGGGGGCGCCCGCAGTACTTC
>TRBJ1-1|TRBV5-4|-|-
CASSLGRGPDTEAFF
TGTGCCAGCAGCTTGGGGCGGGGGCCGGACACTGAAGCTTTCTTT
>TRBJ2-5|TRBV27|TRBD1|-
CASSGQGDQETQYF
TGTGCCAGCAGTGGACAGGGGGATCAAGAGACCCAGTACTTC
>TRBJ1-4|TRBV4-3|-|-
CASSQYNEKLFF
TGCGCCAGCAGCCAATATAATGAAAAACTGTTTTTT
>TRBJ1-2|TRBV20-1|TRBD1|-
CSAQGAGYTF
TGCAGTGCACAGGGGGCTGGCTACACCTTC
>TRBJ2-7|TRBV27|-|-
CASSLGDTYEQYF
TGTGCCAGCAGTTTAGGGGACACCTACGAGCAGTACTTC
>TRBJ1-2|TRBV30|TRBD1|-
CAPWTGNGVYGYTF
TGTGCCCCCTGGACAGGGAATGGGGTTTATGGCTACACCTTC
>TRBJ1-6|TRBV4-1|TRBD1|-
CASSQEGQGYNSPLHF
TGCGCCAGCAGCCAGGAGGGACAGGGGTATAATTCACCCCTCCACTTT
>TRBJ2-3|TRBV5-5|-|-
CASSRSTDTQYF
TGTGCCAGCAGCCGTAGTACAGATACGCAGTATTTT
>TRBJ2-5|TRBV3-1/TRBV3-2|-|-
CASSQGEKTQYF
TGTGCCAGCAGCCAGGGGGAAAAGACCCAGTACTTC
>TRBJ2-7|TRBV7-8|TRBD2|-
CASSSSSGSYEQYF
TGTGCCAGCAGCTCCTCTAGCGGGAGTTACGAGCAGTACTTC
>TRBJ1-6|TRBV12-3/TRBV12-4|-|-
CASLPGTPSPLHF
TGTGCCAGCCTACCCGGGACACCTTCACCCCTCCACTTT
>TRBJ2-7|TRBV20-1|-|-
CSALRPYEQYF
TGCAGTGCTCTACGACCCTACGAGCAGTACTTC
>TRBJ2-3|TRBV10-1|-|few
CASSESQMPDTQYF
TGCGCCAGCAGTGAGTCGCAAATGCCAGATACGCAGTATTTT
>TRBJ1-6|TRBV30|-|-
CAWRSGQLNSPLHF
TGTGCCTGGAGATCGGGACAACTTAATTCACCCCTCCACTTT
>TRBJ1-1|TRBV5-5|TRBD1|-
CASSIRTGGNTEAFF
TGTGCCAGCAGCATCCGGACAGGGGGGAACACTGAAGCTTTCTTT
>TRBJ2-3|TRBV6-4|TRBD1|-
CASSDGTGSTDTQYF
TGTGCCAGCAGTGACGGGACAGGGAGCACAGATACGCAGTATTTT
>TRBJ2-7|TRBV7-2|TRBD2|-
CASSATSGSMYEQYF
TGTGCCAGCAGCGCCACTAGCGGGAGCATGTACGAGCAGTACTTC
>TRBJ1-5|TRBV19|-|-
CASSIGRNQPQHF
TGTGCCAGTAGTATTGGTCGCAATCAGCCCCAGCATTTT
>TRBJ2-7|TRBV30|-|-
CAWRTGVDEQYF
TGTGCCTGGAGGACGGGAGTGGACGAGCAGTACTTC
>TRBJ2-4|TRBV6-1|-|-
CASSEVGARGNIQYF
TGTGCCAGCAGTGAGGTCGGGGCGCGGGGAAACATTCAGTACTTC
>TRBJ1-1|TRBV10-3|-|once
CAISLTGQPNTEAFF
TGTGCCATCAGCCTTACGGGACAACCGAACACTGAAGCTTTCTTT
>TRBJ2-7|TRBV2|TRBD1|-
CASRGQGVAGNEQYF
TGTGCCAGCAGGGGACAGGGGGTAGCGGGTAACGAGCAGTACTTC
>TRBJ1-2|TRBV5-1|-|-
CASSLLNYGYTF
TGCGCCAGCAGCTTGCTAAACTATGGCTACACCTTC
>TRBJ2-6|TRBV19|TRBD1|-
CASSTTGGQSGANVLTF
TGTGCCAGTAGCACCACAGGGGGCCAGTCTGGGGCCAACGTCCTGACTTTC